This T cell receptor (beta chain) was retrieved from a study of blood T cell repertoires in COVID-19. Assay: immunoSEQ multiplex PCR; the TCRdb copy retains only in-frame clones and omits some. The data hold fewer than 120,000 clones, with approximately 68% observed a single time. This CDR3 comprises 19 residues. Losses at the gene ends were 1 base for V and 3 bases for J; bases not matched to a gene: 16. CDR1 is SGHDT and CDR2 is YYEEEE in the germline V gene. The V gene is TRBV5-6, the J gene TRBJ1-2, with TRBD1 identical over 9 bases. Specimen: peripheral blood. The receptor was isolated from a woman between 55 and 75 years old with acute or convalescent COVID-19. As DNA, the CDR3 is TGTGCCAGCAGCTTGCTTAACGTCCTTGGGGACAGGGCATACTATGGCTACACCTTC. It translates to CASSLLNVLGDRAYYGYTF.